The 18 T cell receptor beta chains below all came from one sample that was sequenced in a study of T cell responses to AZD1222 COVID-19 vaccine. The data were produced by immunoSEQ multiplex PCR, yet TCRdb's version contains in-frame clones alone and is incomplete. The table lists 96,000 or so clones, 80% to 90% of them singletons. The sample here was peripheral blood, taken on day 0 of AZD1222 vaccination. Receptors originate from an adult in good health.

The J gene is TRBJ1-1, the V gene TRBV10-3; D not certain. Trimming shortened V by 2 bases and J by 0 bases, and 10 bases separated the two germline ends. The CDR3 is 15 amino acids. CDR1 ENHRY and CDR2 SYGVKD come from the germline V gene. CDR3 residues: CAISETGLVNTEAFF. CDR3 sequence (DNA): TGTGCCATCAGTGAGACCGGACTCGTGAACACTGAAGCTTTCTTT.

Only one count was recorded for this clone. V and J are TRBV30 and TRBJ2-2, with unresolved D. V lost 2 bases and J 6 bases, leaving 7 bases between the germline ends. Germline CDR1 GTSNPN, CDR2 SVGIG (reference sequence). The CDR3 has 12 residues. CDR3 coding DNA: TGTGCCTGGAGTAGTAAGGCCGGGGAGCTGTTTTTT. It translates to CAWSSKAGELFF.

V and J are TRBV7-9 and TRBJ2-2; 7 bases are shared with TRBD2. This CDR3 is built from 15 residues. CDR1 and CDR2 (germline): SEHNR, FQNEAQ (reference sequence). V was clipped by 6 bases and J by 2 bases; unmatched bases: 6. The CDR3 bases are TGTGCCAGCAGACGGGGGGTTCTCAACACCGGGGAGCTGTTTTTT. This sequence encodes CASRRGVLNTGELFF.

V usage is TRBV2 and J usage is TRBJ2-1; TRBD2 matches 9 bases. The germline gives CDR1 SNHLY, CDR2 FYNNEI. V trimming: 3 bases; J trimming: 2 bases; junction bases outside the gene matches: 2. CDR3 length: 15 residues. CDR3 region: CASSDGGGAYNEQFF. CDR3 bases: TGTGCCAGCAGTGATGGCGGGGGGGCCTACAATGAGCAGTTCTTC.

The rearrangement uses TRBV15 and TRBJ1-5, with a weak D call TRBD1 (5 bases). Trimming removed 1 base at V and 0 bases at J, with 16 bases between. CDR3 size: 18 residues. The germline CDR1 and CDR2 sequences are LNHNV and YYDKDF (reference sequence). CDR3 loop: CATSRVITGLYSNQPQHF. The CDR3 region has the DNA TGTGCCACCAGCAGAGTGATCACGGGGCTTTATAGCAATCAGCCCCAGCATTTT. Filled out from reference TRBV15 and TRBJ1-5, the complete variable domain reads DAMVIQNPRYQVTQFGKPVTLSCSQTLNHNVMYWYQQKSSQAPKLLFHYYDKDFNNEADTPDNFQSRRPNTSFCFLDIRSPGLGDTAMYLCATSRVITGLYSNQPQHFGDGTRLSIL.

The genes are TRBV30 and TRBJ2-1; 11 bases are a match to TRBD2. V lost 0 bases and J lost 7; bases outside the gene matches: 5. The germline V gene has CDR1 GTSNPN and CDR2 SVGIG (reference sequence). The CDR3 sequence is 15 residues long. The DNA of the CDR3 is TGTGCCTGGAGTGTTTTAGCGGGGGGGCCTAATGAGCAGTTCTTC. It codes for CAWSVLAGGPNEQFF.

This clone was seen more than once but under ten times. This chain connects TRBV7-8 to TRBJ2-1, with D possibly matching TRBD2 (5 bases). Per germline, CDR1 SGHVS and CDR2 FQNEAQ. This CDR3 has 14 residues. V lost 0 bases and J 6 bases, leaving 9 bases between the germline ends. This CDR3 reads CASSLARRGNEQFF. CDR3 nucleotides: TGTGCCAGCAGCTTAGCACGTCGGGGCAATGAGCAGTTCTTC.

The CDR3 loop is CASSLDGLRAFF. For the CDR3, the DNA is TGTGCCAGCAGTTTGGACGGCCTGAGAGCTTTCTTT. This chain connects TRBV12-3 or TRBV12-4 to TRBJ1-1; no clear D. The germline V and J ends were trimmed by 3 bases and 10 bases, with 12 bases remaining between them. CDR3 length: 12 amino acids.

This clone occurred once. The rearrangement uses TRBV4-2 and TRBJ1-3; D unresolved. The CDR3 extends over 13 amino acids. Germline CDR1 and CDR2: LGHNA and YNFKEQ. V was pared by 4 bases and J by 4 bases, with 8 bases between. CDR3 sequence reads: CASSPRSGNTIYF. CDR3 DNA: TGTGCCAGCAGCCCTAGATCCGGAAACACCATATATTTT.

This rearrangement joins TRBV9 to TRBJ2-2, with a weak D call TRBD2 (5 bases). The length of the CDR3 is 17 residues. The germline V gene encodes CDR1 SGDLS and CDR2 YYNGEE. Trimming pared 1 base from V and 1 base from J, leaving 14 bases between. The CDR3 region is CASSVSQRAMNTGELFF. The DNA for the CDR3 is TGTGCCAGCAGCGTAAGTCAGAGGGCAATGAACACCGGGGAGCTGTTTTTT.

The V call is TRBV6-5, the J call TRBJ1-3; D call uncertain. CDR3 length equals 15 residues. Per the germline V gene, CDR1 is MNHEY and CDR2 is SVGAGI. The ends were cut back, 6 bases at V and 0 bases at J, with 12 bases in the middle. CDR3: CASRGDLYSGNTIYF. Here the CDR3 DNA reads TGTGCCAGCAGGGGAGACCTTTACTCTGGAAACACCATATATTTT.

The gene calls are TRBV18 and TRBJ1-6; D uncertain. Germline V CDR1 and CDR2: KGHSH, LQKENI. The CDR3 loop spans 12 amino acids. Trimming removed 2 bases from V and 8 bases from J, with 4 bases in between. The CDR3 protein is CASSPRDSPLHF. In nucleotides, the CDR3 is TGTGCCAGCTCACCAAGAGATTCACCCCTCCACTTT. Using reference TRBV18 and TRBJ1-6 for the parts outside the CDR3, the full variable domain is NAGVMQNPRHLVRRRGQEARLRCSPMKGHSHVYWYRQLPEEGLKFMVYLQKENIIDESGMPKERFSAEFPKEGPSILRIQQVVRGDSAAYFCASSPRDSPLHFGNGTRLTVT.

The CDR3 protein is CASSIQPQNSPLHF. The CDR3 bases are TGTGCCAGTAGTATCCAACCACAGAATTCACCCCTCCACTTT. V gene TRBV19 combines with J gene TRBJ1-6; D not resolved. From germline, CDR1 is LNHDA and CDR2 SQIVND (reference sequence). With 3 bases removed from V and 7 bases from J, the gap between germline ends came to 10 bases. There are 14 residues in the CDR3. The full variable domain, in which reference TRBV19 and TRBJ1-6 provide the parts outside the CDR3, is DGGITQSPKYLFRKEGQNVTLSCEQNLNHDAMYWYRQDPGQGLRLIYYSQIVNDFQKGDIAEGYSVSREKKESFPLTVTSAQKNPTAFYLCASSIQPQNSPLHFGNGTRLTVT.

The rearrangement joins TRBV7-2 to TRBJ1-4; 9 nucleotides line up with TRBD1. The CDR3 covers 15 residues. V was clipped by 5 bases and J by 8 bases; unmatched bases: 9. The germline V gene has CDR1 SGHTA and CDR2 FQGNSA. In DNA, the CDR3 is TGTGCCAGCAGCCCTTGGACAGGGGAGTTAGAAAAACTGTTTTTT. This encodes CASSPWTGELEKLFF.

The chain employs TRBV28 and TRBJ1-1; TRBD1 agrees at 8 bases. Germline V gene data show CDR1 as MDHEN and CDR2 as SYDVKM. The junction had 7 bases not matched to a gene; V was cut back by 4 bases and J by 3 bases. This CDR3 comprises 15 residues. CDR3 sequence reads: CASSSWTGRHTEAFF. The CDR3 nucleotides are TGTGCCAGCAGTTCCTGGACAGGGAGACACACTGAAGCTTTCTTT. Combining the CDR3 with reference TRBV28 and TRBJ1-1 gives the whole variable domain DVKVTQSSRYLVKRTGEKVFLECVQDMDHENMFWYRQDPGLGLRLIYFSYDVKMKEKGDIPEGYSVSREKKERFSLILESASTNQTSMYLCASSSWTGRHTEAFFGQGTRLTVV.

The chain couples TRBV3-1 (or the pseudogene TRBV3-2) to TRBJ1-1; tentative D call: TRBD1 (5 bases). V lost 1 base and J 11 bases, leaving 20 bases between the germline ends. The CDR3 spans 15 residues. Germline lookup yields CDR1 LGHDT and CDR2 YNNKEL (reference sequence). CDR3 loop: CASSQGPLGESLAFF. The CDR3 DNA sequence: TGTGCCAGCAGCCAAGGTCCTTTGGGGGAGTCGTTGGCTTTCTTT.

CDR3 protein: CATSAGGGEHHEQYF. The CDR3 DNA is TGTGCCACCAGTGCTGGGGGGGGCGAGCACCACGAGCAGTACTTC. This sequence joins TRBV24-1 and TRBJ2-7, with D possibly matching TRBD2 (7 bases). This CDR3 region has 15 residues. Germline CDR1 is KGHDR and CDR2 is SFDVKD. V gave up 5 bases and J gave up 5 bases, with 18 bases separating them.

This clone was observed once. V gene TRBV5-4 combines with J gene TRBJ2-5; unclear D gene. V was clipped by 3 bases and J by 5 bases, with 20 bases between them. The V gene's germline CDR1 is SGHNT and CDR2 YYREEE (reference sequence). The CDR3 contains 16 residues. The CDR3 here is CASSSSLGSRKETQYF. In nucleotides, the CDR3 is TGTGCCAGCAGCTCCTCCTTGGGCAGTCGTAAGGAGACCCAGTACTTC.